One and the same sample provided the 2 T cell receptor beta chains below, sequenced in a study of beta chain features in type 1 diabetes (dated by TCRdb to 2016 to 2019). Receptor libraries were prepared by the immunoSEQ multiplex PCR assay. The entire isolated RNA was reverse transcribed using the High Capacity cDNA Reverse Transcription Kit, and thus expressed TCRB transcripts were sequenced. TCRdb limited this immuneACCESS table to in-frame rearrangements with V and J called. A share of clones is missing; checked studies link under half to unresolved V genes, and the rest is unexplained. This sample lists about 220,000 clones; around 9.9% were detected once. The ten largest clones add up to about 1.2% of the sample. Sequencing input: central memory CD4+ T cells from blood. These receptors were collected from a man between 18 and 35 years old in good health.

This chain uses TRBV5-8 with TRBJ2-5, with no clear D. This CDR3 has 16 amino acids. V was shortened by 0 bases and J by 2 bases, with 14 bases between the two germline ends. Germline CDR1 and CDR2: SGHTS and YDEGEE. Here the CDR3 reads CASSLVVGLLQETQYF. The CDR3 nucleotides are TGTGCCAGCAGCTTGGTAGTAGGTCTTTTACAAGAGACCCAGTACTTC. The full variable domain, rest sourced from reference TRBV5-8 and TRBJ2-5, is EAGVTQSPTHLIKTRGQQATLRCSPISGHTSVYWYQQALGLGLQFLLWYDEGEERNRGNFPPRFSGRQFPNYSSELNVNALELEDSALYLCASSLVVGLLQETQYFGPGTRLLVL.

This clone was seen repeatedly, ten times or more. This chain connects TRBV2 to TRBJ1-5; TRBD1 matches at 8 bases. Germline CDR1 and CDR2: SNHLY and FYNNEI. V lost 4 bases to trimming and J lost 9 bases; unmatched junction nucleotides: 11. This CDR3 contains 15 residues. This CDR3 reads CASSVSGQAEGPQHF. The CDR3 DNA sequence: TGTGCCAGCAGTGTCTCGGGACAGGCAGAAGGGCCCCAGCATTTT.